This T cell receptor beta chain was sequenced for a study of post-analysis software for immune sequencing data. Turning to the study itself: Recorded disease courses covered relapsing-remitting, secondary progressive and progressive-relapsing multiple sclerosis. Some patients had no subtype annotation. Study observations and caveats: Under F measure analysis, samples from one preparation batch co-clustered strongly. There were five or six TRBV segments more frequent in patients than controls, and TRBV5-6, TRBV5-1 and TRBV20-1 were among them. Among multiple sclerosis patients, normalized Chao1 diversity was significantly below that of controls.

The library was made from cDNA and included unique molecular identifiers. Roughly 500,000 cDNA molecules were obtained per 1 to 10 million input T cells. In TCRdb, the PCR reads were re-called with MiXCR into one record per CDR3 protein. The repertoire holds about 460,000 distinct CDR3 sequences, with nearly 45% as singletons. The CDR3 is 18 amino acids. Trimming took 1 base from V and 0 from J, leaving 13 bases between them. Germline-derived CDR1 and CDR2 are LGHDT and YNNKEL (reference sequence). This clonotype was found a few times. Its antigen is currently unknown. The V gene is TRBV3-1, the J gene TRBJ2-6; D remains ambiguous. Sample: blood. This sequence originates from a girl aged 10 to 17 with multiple sclerosis. The CDR3 here is CASSQVFLHISGANVLTF. CDR3 nucleotides: TGTGCCAGCAGCCAAGTGTTCCTCCATATCTCTGGGGCCAACGTCCTGACTTTC.